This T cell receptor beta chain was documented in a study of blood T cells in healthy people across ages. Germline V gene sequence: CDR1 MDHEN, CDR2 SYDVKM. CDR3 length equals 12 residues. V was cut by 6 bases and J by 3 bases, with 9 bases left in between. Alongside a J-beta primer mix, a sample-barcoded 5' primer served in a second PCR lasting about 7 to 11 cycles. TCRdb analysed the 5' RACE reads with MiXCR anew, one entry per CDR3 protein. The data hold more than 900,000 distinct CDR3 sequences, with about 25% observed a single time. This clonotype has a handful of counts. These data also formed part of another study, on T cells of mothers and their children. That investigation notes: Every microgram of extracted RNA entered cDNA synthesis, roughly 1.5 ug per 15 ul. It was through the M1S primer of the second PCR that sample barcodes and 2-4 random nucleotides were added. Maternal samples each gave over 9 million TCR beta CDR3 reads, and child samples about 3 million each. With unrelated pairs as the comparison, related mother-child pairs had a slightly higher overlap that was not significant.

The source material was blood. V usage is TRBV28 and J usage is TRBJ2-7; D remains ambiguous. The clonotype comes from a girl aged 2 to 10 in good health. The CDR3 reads CASRVHCYEQYF. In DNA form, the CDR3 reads TGTGCCAGCAGAGTACACTGCTACGAGCAGTACTTC.